This entry is about one TCR beta chain. The antigen is not known. The entry originates in a study of cytomegalovirus exposure and HLA in healthy donors. Study outcomes and limitations: Diagnosis of cytomegalovirus status made by the classifier reportedly showed high specificity and sensitivity.

Donors counted as nominally healthy when sampled, yet unrecorded immune exposures were likely. V shed 3 bases and J 2 bases; nucleotides not matched to a gene: 4. The V gene's germline CDR1 is SQVTM and CDR2 ANQGSEA. The CDR3 runs to 14 residues. The PCR used 60 Vbeta and 13 Jbeta primers. This table comes from immunoSEQ multiplex PCR, and its TCRdb copy is limited to in-frame clones, with some not included. The sample lists around 130,000 clones; roughly 77% were seen once. The receptor was derived from a man aged 30 to 39 in good health and CMV-seronegative. The V and J genes are TRBV29-1 and TRBJ2-1, with TRBD2 matching 7 bases. The sequenced sample was PBMCs. The CDR3 DNA reads TGCAGCGTTGAGGGAGGGGTCCCCTACAATGAGCAGTTCTTC. Amino acids: CSVEGGVPYNEQFF.